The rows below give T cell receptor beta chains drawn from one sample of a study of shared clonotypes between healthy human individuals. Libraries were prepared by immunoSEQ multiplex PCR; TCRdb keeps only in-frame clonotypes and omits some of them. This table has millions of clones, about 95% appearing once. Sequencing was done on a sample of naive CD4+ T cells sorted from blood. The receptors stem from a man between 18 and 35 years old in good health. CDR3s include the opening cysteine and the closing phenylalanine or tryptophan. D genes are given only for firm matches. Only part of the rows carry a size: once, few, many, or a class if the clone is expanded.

TGTGCCAGCAGTTACTCGGGTGGAAACACCATATATTTT | CASSYSGGNTIYF | NA | TRBJ1-3 | 13 | TRBV6-6 | NA
TGTGCCAGCAGTTCGGGGAATTCACCCCTCCACTTT | CASSSGNSPLHF | NA | TRBJ1-6 | 12 | TRBV5-4 | NA
TGTGCCAGCAGTTTGACCGCAAGAAACACCGGGGAGCTGTTTTTT | CASSLTARNTGELFF | NA | TRBJ2-2 | 15 | TRBV28 | NA
TGTGCCAGCAGTTTGAGGAATCAGCCCCAGCATTTT | CASSLRNQPQHF | NA | TRBJ1-5 | 12 | TRBV28 | NA
TGCGCCAGCAGCCAAGATCGAAGCCAGAATAATTCACCCCTCCACTTT | CASSQDRSQNNSPLHF | NA | TRBJ1-6 | 16 | TRBV4-3 | once
TGCAGCGTTGAACGGTTTGGGCCGAACTACACAGATACGCAGTATTTT | CSVERFGPNYTDTQYF | NA | TRBJ2-3 | 16 | TRBV29-1 | NA
TGTGCCAGCAGCGTACTCTGGACGGCGGCTTCACCCCTCCACTTT | CASSVLWTAASPLHF | NA | TRBJ1-6 | 15 | TRBV9 | NA
TGCGCCAGCAGTGTCACTAGCGTCCCCGGCGAGCAGTACTTC | CASSVTSVPGEQYF | TRBD2 | TRBJ2-7 | 14 | TRBV10-1 | NA
TGTGCCAGTAGCGTAATCACCGGGGAGCTGTTTTTT | CASSVITGELFF | NA | TRBJ2-2 | 12 | TRBV19 | NA
TGCGCCAGCAGCTCAGCTAGCGGAGCAAGCACAGATACGCAGTATTTT | CASSSASGASTDTQYF | TRBD2 | TRBJ2-3 | 16 | TRBV5-1 | NA
TGTGCCAGCCTAGAACTAGCGGGAGACTACGAGCAGTACTTC | CASLELAGDYEQYF | TRBD2 | TRBJ2-7 | 14 | TRBV7-2 | NA
TGTGCCAGCGAGTCCCTGGCCGGGGTTGGCTATGGCTACACCTTC | CASESLAGVGYGYTF | NA | TRBJ1-2 | 15 | TRBV7-9 | NA
TGTGCCAGCAGCTTTCGGGGCAACTATGGCTACACCTTC | CASSFRGNYGYTF | NA | TRBJ1-2 | 13 | TRBV5-8 | NA
TGTGCCAGCAGCTTAGGGGACAGGGCCTATGGCTACACCTTC | CASSLGDRAYGYTF | TRBD1 | TRBJ1-2 | 14 | TRBV11-2 | NA
TGTGCCAGCAGTCTACAGGGGAACCAAGAGACCCAGTACTTC | CASSLQGNQETQYF | TRBD1 | TRBJ2-5 | 14 | TRBV6-5 | once
TGTGCCAGCAGTTACTCGAGGGACTTCTCCTACGAGCAGTACTTC | CASSYSRDFSYEQYF | NA | TRBJ2-7 | 15 | TRBV6-5 | NA
TGCGCCAGCAGCTTGTCTCCGGGAGTGGTGAACACCGGGGAGCTGTTTTTT | CASSLSPGVVNTGELFF | NA | TRBJ2-2 | 17 | TRBV5-1 | NA
TGTGCCAGCAGTTTAAGGACGGTGAACTATGGCTACACCTTC | CASSLRTVNYGYTF | NA | TRBJ1-2 | 14 | TRBV28 | few
TGTGCCAGCAGCTCTCGCGGTGGTGGCAAACCGGTCGAGCAGTACTTC | CASSSRGGGKPVEQYF | NA | TRBJ2-7 | 16 | TRBV5-6 | once
TGTGCCAGCAGTGAACGCGGTCGAACAGCAGATACGCAGTATTTT | CASSERGRTADTQYF | NA | TRBJ2-3 | 15 | TRBV6-1 | NA
TGTGCCAGTAGTGGGACACAGGGAAGGAGAGCGTTGGATACGCAGTATTTT | CASSGTQGRRALDTQYF | NA | TRBJ2-3 | 17 | TRBV19 | NA
TGCGCCAGCAGCTTGGACGGCAGACCTAATGAAAAACTGTTTTTT | CASSLDGRPNEKLFF | NA | TRBJ1-4 | 15 | TRBV5-1 | NA
TGTGCCAGCAGTTACTCGTCGAGTGCAACTAATGAAAAACTGTTTTTT | CASSYSSSATNEKLFF | NA | TRBJ1-4 | 16 | TRBV6-5 | NA
TGCAGTGCAGACACAGGAATCGAGCAGTACTTC | CSADTGIEQYF | NA | TRBJ2-7 | 11 | TRBV20-1 | NA
TGTGCCAGCAGGGATAGTGGCGGGAGCCAAGAGACCCAGTACTTC | CASRDSGGSQETQYF | TRBD2 | TRBJ2-5 | 15 | TRBV25-1 | NA
TGTGCCAGCTCACCAGGGCAGGGTACGGATGGCTACACCTTC | CASSPGQGTDGYTF | NA | TRBJ1-2 | 14 | TRBV18 | NA
TGCGCCAGCAGCCAAGATAGGGACAGAACATATGGCTACACCTTC | CASSQDRDRTYGYTF | TRBD1 | TRBJ1-2 | 15 | TRBV4-1 | NA
TGTGCCAGCAGCTTAGGTCAGGGGGCGGCTAACTATGGCTACACCTTC | CASSLGQGAANYGYTF | TRBD1 | TRBJ1-2 | 16 | TRBV7-9 | NA
TGCGCCAGCAGCCAAGTCCCCACAGGGAGGAGGCACTATGGCTACACCTTC | CASSQVPTGRRHYGYTF | NA | TRBJ1-2 | 17 | TRBV4-1 | NA
TGTGCCAGCAGCTTAGTGACAGGGGGGAATCAGCCCCAGCATTTT | CASSLVTGGNQPQHF | TRBD1 | TRBJ1-5 | 15 | TRBV7-2 | NA
TGCAGTGCTCGGGGGGACGAAAAACTGTTTTTT | CSARGDEKLFF | NA | TRBJ1-4 | 11 | TRBV20-1 | NA
TGTGCCAGCAGTCCCCAAAACACCGGGGAGCTGTTTTTT | CASSPQNTGELFF | NA | TRBJ2-2 | 13 | TRBV28 | NA
TGTGCCAGCAGACCTCAGGGTTCTGGGGGCTACACCTTC | CASRPQGSGGYTF | NA | TRBJ1-2 | 13 | TRBV28 | once
TGTGCCAGTAGCCCCACCCGCAATCAGCCCCAGCATTTT | CASSPTRNQPQHF | NA | TRBJ1-5 | 13 | TRBV19 | few
TGCAGCGTTGGCAAACAGAGGACTGAAGCTTTCTTT | CSVGKQRTEAFF | NA | TRBJ1-1 | 12 | TRBV29-1 | NA
TGTGCCAGCAGCTCTCAACCGGGACAGGGAAATTCACCCCTCCACTTT | CASSSQPGQGNSPLHF | TRBD1 | TRBJ1-6 | 16 | TRBV11-2 | NA
TGTGCCAGCAGCGAACAGGGCTCTGGGGCCAACGTCCTGACTTTC | CASSEQGSGANVLTF | NA | TRBJ2-6 | 15 | TRBV7-2 | NA
TGTGCCAGTACGGACAGGGGATATGGCTACACCTTC | CASTDRGYGYTF | TRBD1 | TRBJ1-2 | 12 | TRBV19 | NA
TGTGCCAGCAGCTTGGAACGCGGGAATTCACCCCTCCACTTT | CASSLERGNSPLHF | NA | TRBJ1-6 | 14 | TRBV5-4 | NA
TGTGCCAGCAGCTTGACAGGGCAATATCAAGAGACCCAGTACTTC | CASSLTGQYQETQYF | TRBD1 | TRBJ2-5 | 15 | TRBV7-9 | NA
TGCGCCAGCAGCTTTAGCGGGGGCCCCACAGATACGCAGTATTTT | CASSFSGGPTDTQYF | TRBD2 | TRBJ2-3 | 15 | TRBV5-1 | NA
TGTGCCAGCAGCGGTCAGGTCTACGAGCAGTACTTC | CASSGQVYEQYF | NA | TRBJ2-7 | 12 | TRBV9 | NA
TGTGCCAGCAGTTTATCAGGTAACACTGAAGCTTTCTTT | CASSLSGNTEAFF | NA | TRBJ1-1 | 13 | TRBV28 | NA
TGTGCCAGCTCACCACTTCCAGGGGGAGGCACTGAAGCTTTCTTT | CASSPLPGGGTEAFF | TRBD1 | TRBJ1-1 | 15 | TRBV18 | NA
TGTGCCAGTAGTGGACCGGACAGGACTATACGGGAGCTGTTTTTT | CASSGPDRTIRELFF | NA | TRBJ2-2 | 15 | TRBV19 | NA